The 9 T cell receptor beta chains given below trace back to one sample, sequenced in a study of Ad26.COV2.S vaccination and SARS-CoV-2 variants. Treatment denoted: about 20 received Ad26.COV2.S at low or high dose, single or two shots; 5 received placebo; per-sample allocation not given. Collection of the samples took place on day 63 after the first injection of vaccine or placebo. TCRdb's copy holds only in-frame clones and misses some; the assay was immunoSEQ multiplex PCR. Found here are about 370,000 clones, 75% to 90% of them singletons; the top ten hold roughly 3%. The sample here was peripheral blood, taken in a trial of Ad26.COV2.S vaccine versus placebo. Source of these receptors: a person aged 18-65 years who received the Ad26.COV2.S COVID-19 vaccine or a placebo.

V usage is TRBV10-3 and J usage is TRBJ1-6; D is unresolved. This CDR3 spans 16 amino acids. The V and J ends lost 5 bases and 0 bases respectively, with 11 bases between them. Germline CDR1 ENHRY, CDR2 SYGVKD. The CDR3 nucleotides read TGTGCCATCAGTAAACAGATTAGCTCCTATAATTCACCCCTCCACTTT. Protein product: CAISKQISSYNSPLHF.

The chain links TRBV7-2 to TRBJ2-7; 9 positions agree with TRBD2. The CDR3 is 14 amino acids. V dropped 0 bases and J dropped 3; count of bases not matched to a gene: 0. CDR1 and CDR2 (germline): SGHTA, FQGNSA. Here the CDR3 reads CASSLATSGYEQYF. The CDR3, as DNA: TGTGCCAGCAGCTTAGCGACTAGCGGCTACGAGCAGTACTTC.

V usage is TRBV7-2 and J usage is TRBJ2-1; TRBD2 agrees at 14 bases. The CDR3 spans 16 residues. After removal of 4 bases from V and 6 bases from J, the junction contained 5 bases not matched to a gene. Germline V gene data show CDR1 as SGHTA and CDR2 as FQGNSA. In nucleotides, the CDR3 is TGTGCCAGCAGCTCGACTAGCGGGGGGGAGATCAATGAGCAGTTCTTC. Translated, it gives CASSSTSGGEINEQFF.

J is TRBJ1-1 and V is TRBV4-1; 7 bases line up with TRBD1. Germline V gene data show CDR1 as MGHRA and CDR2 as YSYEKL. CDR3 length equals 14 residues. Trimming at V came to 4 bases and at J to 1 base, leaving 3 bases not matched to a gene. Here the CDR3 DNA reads TGCGCCAGCAGCCCAGGACAGGCGAACACTGAAGCTTTCTTT. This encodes CASSPGQANTEAFF.

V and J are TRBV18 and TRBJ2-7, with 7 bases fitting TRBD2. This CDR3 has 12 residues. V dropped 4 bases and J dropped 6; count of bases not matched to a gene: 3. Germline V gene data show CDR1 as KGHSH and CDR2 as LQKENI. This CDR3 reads CASSQGGSEQYF. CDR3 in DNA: TGTGCCAGCTCACAGGGAGGGAGCGAGCAGTACTTC.

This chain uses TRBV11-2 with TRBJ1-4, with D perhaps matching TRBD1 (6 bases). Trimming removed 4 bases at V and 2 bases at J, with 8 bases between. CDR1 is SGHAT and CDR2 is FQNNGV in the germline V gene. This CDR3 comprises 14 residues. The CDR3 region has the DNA TGTGCCAGCAGCTCCGACAGGACTAATGAAAAACTGTTTTTT. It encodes CASSSDRTNEKLFF.

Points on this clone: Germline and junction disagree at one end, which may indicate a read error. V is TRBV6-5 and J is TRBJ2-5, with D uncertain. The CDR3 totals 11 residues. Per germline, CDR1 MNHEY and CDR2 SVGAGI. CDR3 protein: CASSDSVTQYF. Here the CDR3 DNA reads TGTGCCAGCAGTGACTCTGTGACCCAGTACTTC.

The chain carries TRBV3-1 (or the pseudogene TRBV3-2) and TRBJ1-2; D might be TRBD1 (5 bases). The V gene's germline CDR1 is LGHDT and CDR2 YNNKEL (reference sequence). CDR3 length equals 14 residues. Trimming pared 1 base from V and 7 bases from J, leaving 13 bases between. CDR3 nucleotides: TGTGCCAGCAGCCAAGGAGGGGTTGGGGGTGGCTACACCTTC. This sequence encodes CASSQGGVGGGYTF.

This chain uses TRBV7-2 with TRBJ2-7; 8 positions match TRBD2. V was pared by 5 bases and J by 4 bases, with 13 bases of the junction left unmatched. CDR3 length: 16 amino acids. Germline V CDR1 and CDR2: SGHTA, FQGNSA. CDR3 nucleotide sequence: TGTGCCAGCAGCCCCATAGCGGGGAGGATCATTTACGAGCAGTACTTC. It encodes CASSPIAGRIIYEQYF. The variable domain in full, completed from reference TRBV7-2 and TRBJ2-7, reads GAGVSQSPSNKVTEKGKDVELRCDPISGHTALYWYRQSLGQGLEFLIYFQGNSAPDKSGLPSDRFSAERTGGSVSTLTIQRTQQEDSAVYLCASSPIAGRIIYEQYFGPGTRLTVT.